The 5 T cell receptor beta chains in this list originate from one sample, sequenced in a study of blood T cell repertoires in COVID-19. TCRdb's table, derived via immunoSEQ multiplex PCR, lists solely in-frame clones and lacks some. The profile covers approximately 140,000 clones, with over 70% appearing a single time and under 12% taken by the ten largest. Source material: peripheral blood. The receptors stem from a man in his 60s with active or convalescent COVID-19.

CDR3 bases: TGTGCCAGCGGAAACCGCGGGACTAGCGGGAACACCGGGGAGCTGTTTTTT. This codes for CASGNRGTSGNTGELFF. The chain is built from TRBV9 and TRBJ2-2; 11 positions agree with TRBD2. The CDR3 is 17 amino acids. V gave up 7 bases and J gave up 1 base; unmatched junction bases: 9. Germline CDR1 and CDR2: SGDLS and YYNGEE.

The genes are TRBV7-9 and TRBJ1-5; 9 positions match TRBD1. Germline-derived CDR1 and CDR2 are SEHNR and FQNEAQ (reference sequence). The CDR3 sequence is 15 residues long. The trim removed 6 bases at V and 4 bases at J, leaving 7 bases unmatched. This chain's CDR3 is CASSLTGGWNQPQHF. CDR3 in DNA: TGTGCCAGCAGTTTGACAGGGGGATGGAATCAGCCCCAGCATTTT.

The V call is TRBV28, the J call TRBJ1-5, with 8 bases that match TRBD1. V lost 6 bases to trimming and J lost 0 bases; unmatched junction nucleotides: 7. The germline gives CDR1 MDHEN, CDR2 SYDVKM. The CDR3 length is 16 residues. The CDR3 sequence is CASSGVQGVSNQPQHF. CDR3 coding DNA: TGTGCCAGCAGCGGGGTACAGGGGGTTAGCAATCAGCCCCAGCATTTT.

The CDR3 spells CASSLKFKGQGEQFF. CDR3 nucleotide sequence: TGTGCCAGCAGCTTAAAGTTTAAGGGGCAGGGTGAGCAGTTCTTC. V is TRBV7-9 and J is TRBJ2-1, with a tentative D call TRBD1 (5 bases). The CDR3 extends over 15 amino acids. V shed 2 bases and J shed 9 bases, with 17 bases lying between them. Germline loops: CDR1 SEHNR, CDR2 FQNEAQ (reference sequence). Combining the CDR3 with reference TRBV7-9 and TRBJ2-1 gives the whole variable domain DTGVSQNPRHKITKRGQNVTFRCDPISEHNRLYWYRQTLGQGPEFLTYFQNEAQLEKSRLLSDRFSAERPKGSFSTLEIQRTEQGDSAMYLCASSLKFKGQGEQFFGPGTRLTVL.

This chain uses TRBV29-1 with TRBJ2-5; a possible D gene is TRBD2 (5 bases). Germline-derived CDR1 and CDR2 are SQVTM and ANQGSEA. Trimming stripped 4 bases from V and 5 bases from J, with 14 bases between. The CDR3 covers 13 residues. CDR3 nucleotide sequence: TGCAGCGTTGGACTACACCTAGGTGAGACCCAGTACTTC. As protein: CSVGLHLGETQYF. Complete variable domain (other parts from reference TRBV29-1 and TRBJ2-5): SAVISQKPSRDICQRGTSLTIQCQVDSQVTMMFWYRQQPGQSLTLIATANQGSEATYESGFVIDKFPISRPNLTFSTLTVSNMSPEDSSIYLCSVGLHLGETQYFGPGTRLLVL.